These 29 T cell receptor beta chains came from one sample sequenced in a study of cytomegalovirus exposure and HLA in healthy donors. It was with 60 Vbeta and 13 Jbeta primers that the PCR ran. Profiling relied on immunoSEQ multiplex PCR, and the TCRdb table lists in-frame clones only, not all of them. The sample holds 100,000 or so clones, roughly three quarters seen once. Sample: PBMCs. These receptors came from a man aged 40-50 years in good health and CMV-seronegative.

The rearrangement links TRBV10-1 to TRBJ2-3, with 9 bases fitting TRBD2. This CDR3 has 15 amino acids. CDR1 is WNHNN and CDR2 is SYGVQD in the germline V gene (reference sequence). Trimming cost V 4 bases and J 1 base; bases outside gene matches: 3. CDR3 DNA: TGCGCCAGCAGTGCCGCTAGCGGGGGCACAGATACGCAGTATTTT. This gives the protein CASSAASGGTDTQYF.

This chain uses TRBV13 with TRBJ2-1; maybe TRBD1 (5 bases). Trimming removed 5 bases from V and 6 bases from J, with 17 bases in between. Germline assignment: CDR1 PRHDT and CDR2 FYEKMQ (reference sequence). The CDR3 runs to 15 residues. The CDR3 DNA follows: TGTGCCAGCAGCAATGGGGCCCCGTCGGTCAATGAGCAGTTCTTC. Translation: CASSNGAPSVNEQFF.

The chain recombines TRBV10-3 with TRBJ1-1, with TRBD1 matching 7 bases. This CDR3 spans 15 amino acids. Germline V CDR1 and CDR2: ENHRY, SYGVKD. J gave up 4 bases and V 6 bases, and 11 bases lay outside the gene matches. In DNA form, the CDR3 reads TGTGCCATCAGCTCAAAAGACAGGGTGGGCACTGAAGCTTTCTTT. Protein: CAISSKDRVGTEAFF.

V gene TRBV6-5 combines with J gene TRBJ1-1; 7 nucleotides line up with TRBD1. This CDR3 has 13 residues. Germline trimming cut 6 bases from V and 7 bases from J; bases unmatched to any gene: 8. In germline, CDR1 is MNHEY, CDR2 SVGAGI. The CDR3 coding sequence is TGTGCCAGCAGCTTGGACAGGAAGGGTGAAGCTTTCTTT. Residues: CASSLDRKGEAFF.

The chain couples TRBV27 to TRBJ2-5; 7 bases align to TRBD1. V was pared by 8 bases and J by 2 bases, with 5 bases of the junction left unmatched. The CDR3 covers 13 residues. Germline lookup yields CDR1 MNHEY and CDR2 SMNVEV (reference sequence). CDR3 bases: TGTGCCAGCTCGGGCAGGGGGCAAGAGACCCAGTACTTC. This sequence encodes CASSGRGQETQYF.

This chain joins TRBV2 and TRBJ1-4; 8 positions match TRBD1. Losses at the gene ends were 6 bases for V and 7 bases for J; bases not matched to a gene: 4. There are 13 residues in the CDR3. CDR1 is SNHLY, CDR2 FYNNEI, per germline. The CDR3 DNA is TGTGCCAGCAGAGGACAGGGACCTGAAAAACTGTTTTTT. Amino acid sequence: CASRGQGPEKLFF.

J is TRBJ1-3 and V is TRBV28, with TRBD1 matching 8 bases. Germline CDR1 reads MDHEN; CDR2 reads SYDVKM. The CDR3 sequence is 12 residues long. With V trimmed by 8 bases and J by 8 bases, 5 bases remained unmatched. For the CDR3, the DNA is TGTGCCAGCGGGCAGGGGGCTTACACCATATATTTT. Translated: CASGQGAYTIYF.

The chain recombines TRBV7-9 with TRBJ1-4; D is perhaps TRBD1 (6 bases). The germline V gene encodes CDR1 SEHNR and CDR2 FQNEAQ (reference sequence). Deletions cut 4 bases from V and 1 base from J, with 13 bases between. The CDR3 is 16 amino acids. This CDR3 is CASSSDRQETNEKLFF. The CDR3 region has the DNA TGTGCCAGCAGCTCCGACAGACAGGAAACTAATGAAAAACTGTTTTTT.

This CDR3 reads CASSLMRERNEKLFF. As DNA, the CDR3 is TGTGCCAGCAGCTTAATGCGGGAGAGGAATGAAAAACTGTTTTTT. The chain carries TRBV11-2 and TRBJ1-4; D remains unclear. The CDR3 covers 15 residues. Trimming took off 2 bases at V and 5 bases at J, with 12 bases between the two ends. Germline CDR1 is SGHAT and CDR2 is FQNNGV. The full variable domain, completed using reference TRBV11-2 and TRBJ1-4, is EAGVAQSPRYKIIEKRQSVAFWCNPISGHATLYWYQQILGQGPKLLIQFQNNGVVDDSQLPKDRFSAERLKGVDSTLKIQPAKLEDSAVYLCASSLMRERNEKLFFGSGTQLSVL.

The J gene is TRBJ1-3, the V gene TRBV7-9; D is undetermined. Germline lookup yields CDR1 SEHNR and CDR2 FQNEAQ (reference sequence). The CDR3 loop spans 14 amino acids. Trimming removed 4 bases from V and 1 base from J, with 8 bases in between. CDR3 coding DNA: TGTGCCAGCAGCTCAACAGTGTCTGGAAACACCATATATTTT. Protein sequence: CASSSTVSGNTIYF.

A word on this clone: Other DNA sequences within the sample encode an identical CDR3. The V and J genes are TRBV28 and TRBJ2-7, with D perhaps TRBD1 (5 bases). With 2 bases removed from V and 0 bases from J, the gap between germline ends came to 8 bases. CDR1 and CDR2 (germline): MDHEN, SYDVKM. The CDR3 runs to 14 residues. As DNA, the CDR3 is TGTGCCAGCAGTTTACCTGACAGCTCCTACGAGCAGTACTTC. It codes for CASSLPDSSYEQYF.

The CDR3 sequence: CASSRGTGALGQPQHF. DNA of the CDR3: TGTGCCAGCAGCCGGGGGACAGGGGCTTTAGGGCAGCCCCAGCATTTT. The rearrangement uses TRBV5-8 and TRBJ1-5, with TRBD1 matching over 10 bases. The CDR3 totals 16 residues. Germline V gene lookup returns CDR1 SGHTS and CDR2 YDEGEE. The V gene end was trimmed by 4 bases and the J gene end by 7 bases; junction bases not matched to a gene: 11.

The CDR3, as DNA: TGTGCCATCAGTGAGGAGGACAGGAATGAAAAACTGTTTTTT. This translates into CAISEEDRNEKLFF. This chain joins TRBV10-3 and TRBJ1-4; 7 bases are shared with TRBD1. Germline values: CDR1 ENHRY, CDR2 SYGVKD. J was trimmed by 5 bases and V by 2 bases; bases with no gene match: 2. The CDR3 has 14 amino acids.

The chain links TRBV6-1 to TRBJ1-6, with D unclear. Germline lookup yields CDR1 MNHNS and CDR2 SASEGT. This CDR3 region has 16 residues. Trimming removed 3 bases from V and 4 bases from J, with 13 bases in between. The CDR3: CASSEGRLQYNSPLHF. The CDR3 DNA is TGTGCCAGCAGTGAGGGCAGGCTCCAATATAATTCACCCCTCCACTTT.

This sequence joins TRBV18 and TRBJ2-2, with TRBD2 matching 8 bases. In germline, CDR1 is KGHSH, CDR2 LQKENI. CDR3 length: 17 residues. V lost 3 bases, J lost 2 bases, and 8 bases stayed unmatched. CDR3 sequence reads: CASSPRLAPTNTGELFF. CDR3 bases: TGTGCCAGCTCACCCAGACTAGCGCCCACAAACACCGGGGAGCTGTTTTTT.

The J gene is TRBJ1-5, the V gene TRBV7-9; D is perhaps TRBD1 (6 bases). The germline CDR1 and CDR2 sequences are SEHNR and FQNEAQ (reference sequence). V lost 5 bases to trimming and J lost 0 bases, with 11 bases between them. The CDR3 has 15 residues. CDR3 residues: CASSPGQFSNQPQHF. For the CDR3, the DNA is TGTGCCAGCAGCCCCGGACAGTTTAGCAATCAGCCCCAGCATTTT.

The gene calls are TRBV28 and TRBJ2-5; D is unresolved. Germline CDR1 reads MDHEN; CDR2 reads SYDVKM. The CDR3 contains 14 residues. V dropped 4 bases and J dropped 1 base, with 10 bases sitting between them. The CDR3 coding sequence is TGTGCCAGCAGTTATCGTACAGCCCAAGAGACCCAGTACTTC. This encodes CASSYRTAQETQYF.

This clone came up once. CDR3 region: CASSWDRARTQYF. Written as DNA, the CDR3 is TGTGCCAGCAGCTGGGACAGGGCCAGGACCCAGTACTTC. This chain links TRBV7-2 with TRBJ2-5, with 9 bases aligning to TRBD1. The CDR3 spans 13 residues. Germline lookup yields CDR1 SGHTA and CDR2 FQGNSA. The V segment lost 4 bases and the J segment 7 bases; nucleotides outside the gene matches: 4. The full variable domain, completed using reference TRBV7-2 and TRBJ2-5, is GAGVSQSPSNKVTEKGKDVELRCDPISGHTALYWYRQSLGQGLEFLIYFQGNSAPDKSGLPSDRFSAERTGGSVSTLTIQRTQQEDSAVYLCASSWDRARTQYFGPGTRLLVL.

This clone has a single count. The chain links TRBV6-1 to TRBJ1-5; D is undetermined. V was shortened by 0 bases and J by 0 bases, with 9 bases between the two germline ends. The CDR3 has 16 residues. CDR1 is MNHNS and CDR2 is SASEGT in the germline V gene. DNA for the CDR3: TGTGCCAGCAGTGAAGCCGGGAAAAGTAGCAATCAGCCCCAGCATTTT. It is translated as CASSEAGKSSNQPQHF.

J is TRBJ1-2 and V is TRBV27; D ambiguous. CDR1 is MNHEY and CDR2 is SMNVEV in the germline V gene (reference sequence). Trimming took off 3 bases at V and 4 bases at J, with 6 bases between the two ends. The CDR3 covers 12 residues. The CDR3 DNA sequence: TGTGCCAGCAGTTTTCCCGGCTATGGCTACACCTTC. Translated: CASSFPGYGYTF.

For the CDR3, the DNA is TGTGCCAGCAGTCGGGAGGGGGCGAGGTTCTACGAGCAGTACTTC. Its protein is CASSREGARFYEQYF. The rearrangement uses TRBV11-2 and TRBJ2-7; weak D call: TRBD2 (8 bases). Between the trimmed V and J ends, which lost 6 bases and 3 bases, there was a span of 18 bases. Germline-derived CDR1 and CDR2 are SGHAT and FQNNGV. The CDR3 totals 15 residues. The full variable domain, rest sourced from reference TRBV11-2 and TRBJ2-7, is EAGVAQSPRYKIIEKRQSVAFWCNPISGHATLYWYQQILGQGPKLLIQFQNNGVVDDSQLPKDRFSAERLKGVDSTLKIQPAKLEDSAVYLCASSREGARFYEQYFGPGTRLTVT.

This rearrangement joins TRBV7-6 to TRBJ1-1, with TRBD1 matching 8 bases. This CDR3 is built from 14 residues. Germline CDR1 SGHVS, CDR2 FNYEAQ. The J segment lost 4 bases and the V segment lost 4 bases, leaving 5 bases of the junction unmatched. CDR3 bases: TGTGCCAGCAGCTCCCAGGGGGCTGGCACTGAAGCTTTCTTT. It is translated as CASSSQGAGTEAFF. Combining the CDR3 with reference TRBV7-6 and TRBJ1-1 gives the whole variable domain GAGVSQSPRYKVTKRGQDVALRCDPISGHVSLYWYRQALGQGPEFLTYFNYEAQQDKSGLPNDRFSAERPEGSISTLTIQRTEQRDSAMYRCASSSQGAGTEAFFGQGTRLTVV.

CDR3: CASTSDPGKRSYEQYF. The CDR3 bases are TGCGCCAGCACCTCCGACCCAGGGAAGCGTTCCTACGAGCAGTACTTC. The J gene is TRBJ2-7, the V gene TRBV5-1, with a tentative D call TRBD1 (5 bases). The CDR3 consists of 16 residues. Germline V gene lookup returns CDR1 SGHRS and CDR2 YFSETQ. The germline V and J ends were trimmed by 6 bases and 1 base, with 20 bases remaining between them.

The chain employs TRBV18 and TRBJ1-3; the D gene is possibly TRBD1 (5 bases). The CDR3 runs 15 residues. Trimming took off 4 bases at V and 0 bases at J, with 10 bases between the two ends. CDR1 is KGHSH, CDR2 LQKENI, per germline. For the CDR3, the DNA is TGTGCCAGCTCACTACAGGCAACCTCTGGAAACACCATATATTTT. This encodes CASSLQATSGNTIYF.

The V and J genes are TRBV7-2 and TRBJ2-3, with 10 bases fitting TRBD1. The V segment lost 5 bases and the J segment 2 bases; nucleotides outside the gene matches: 7. Germline V lookup: CDR1 SGHTA, CDR2 FQGNSA. CDR3 length equals 16 residues. CDR3 sequence (DNA): TGTGCCAGCAGCCGTGCCGGGACAGGGGTCACAGATACGCAGTATTTT. Translating it yields CASSRAGTGVTDTQYF.

This clone has more than one count but fewer than ten. V gene TRBV7-9 combines with J gene TRBJ1-1; the match to TRBD1 covers 7 bases. The germline CDR1 and CDR2 sequences are SEHNR and FQNEAQ (reference sequence). This CDR3 has 14 residues. J gave up 1 base and V 5 bases, and 4 bases lay outside the gene matches. CDR3: CASSQGGGNTEAFF. For the CDR3, the DNA is TGTGCCAGCAGCCAGGGGGGTGGGAACACTGAAGCTTTCTTT.

The J gene is TRBJ2-1, the V gene TRBV7-6; D gene ambiguous. V shed 0 bases and J shed 0 bases, with 9 bases lying between them. Looked up from germline, CDR1 is SGHVS and CDR2 is FNYEAQ. The CDR3 runs 16 residues. The CDR3 nucleotides read TGTGCCAGCAGCTTAGCGGGCAGCAGCTCCTACAATGAGCAGTTCTTC. Protein: CASSLAGSSSYNEQFF.

CDR3 in DNA: TGTGCCAGCAGCTGGACAGGGGGCTACGAGCAGTACTTC. Translated: CASSWTGGYEQYF. The rearrangement links TRBV5-4 to TRBJ2-7; 10 bases map to TRBD1. The CDR3 has 13 residues. The V gene end was trimmed by 3 bases and the J gene end by 3 bases; junction bases not matched to a gene: 0. CDR1 is SGHNT, CDR2 YYREEE, per germline (reference sequence).

The CDR3 sequence: CASSRLNYGYTF. CDR3 nucleotides: TGTGCCAGCAGCAGACTTAACTATGGCTACACCTTC. The chain joins TRBV6-1 to TRBJ1-2, with D uncertain. The CDR3 loop spans 12 amino acids. Germline CDR1 reads MNHNS; CDR2 reads SASEGT. V lost 6 bases to trimming and J lost 1 base, with 6 bases between them.